The present T cell receptor beta chain was sequenced within a study of blood T cell repertoires in COVID-19. Study as a whole: The study drew acute and convalescent COVID-19 samples from the United States, Italy and Spain. Sample material is recorded as cDNA or gDNA derived from T cells, B-cell-depleted T cells, or PBMCs.

Germline V lookup: CDR1 LNHDA, CDR2 SQIVND (reference sequence). Trimming took off 3 bases at V and 9 bases at J, with 12 bases between the two ends. The CDR3 runs to 13 residues. Authors' methods: Amplification from reference gene primers served as the basis for estimated nucleated cell counts. Clones were sequenced by immunoSEQ multiplex PCR, and TCRdb holds only the in-frame ones, with some missing. V, J and clone size reflect that table, while D and trimming were determined from the DNA. The repertoire holds 110,000 or so clones, with roughly 81% as singletons. The rearrangement uses TRBV19 and TRBJ2-1; weak D call: TRBD2 (5 bases). The TCR comes from a man in his forties with acute or convalescent COVID-19. Material: peripheral blood. DNA of the CDR3: TGTGCCAGTAGTATCATTTTAGGGAGTGAGCAGTTCTTC. Encoded protein: CASSIILGSEQFF.